One and the same sample provided the 32 T cell receptor beta chains below, sequenced in a study of OX40 agonist ivuxolimab in advanced cancers. Libraries were constructed by the immunoSEQ multiplex PCR assay. Not all clones reach the TCRdb copy of this immuneACCESS table, which keeps in-frame sequences only. Checked studies attribute under half of the gap to unresolved V genes and leave the rest unexplained. In this sample the table shows over 25,000 clones, around 90% of which occur a single time. In total, the top ten clones hold about 9% of the sample. The sample in question was CD4+ or CD8+ T cells sorted from blood, obtained in a trial of the OX40 agonist ivuxolimab. These TCRs come from an adult with an advanced solid tumor such as melanoma, head and neck, liver or kidney cancer.

This clone was seen once. This rearrangement joins TRBV15 to TRBJ2-1; a weak D match, TRBD1 (6 bases). With 0 bases removed from V and 7 bases from J, the gap between germline ends came to 16 bases. CDR1 is LNHNV, CDR2 YYDKDF, per germline (reference sequence). The CDR3 consists of 16 residues. The CDR3 protein is CATSRDHAGATNEQFF. DNA of the CDR3: TGTGCCACCAGCAGAGATCATGCAGGGGCCACAAATGAGCAGTTCTTC. Filled out from reference TRBV15 and TRBJ2-1, the complete variable domain reads DAMVIQNPRYQVTQFGKPVTLSCSQTLNHNVMYWYQQKSSQAPKLLFHYYDKDFNNEADTPDNFQSRRPNTSFCFLDIRSPGLGDTAMYLCATSRDHAGATNEQFFGPGTRLTVL.

In this sample, this clone turned up once. The rearrangement links TRBV4-2 to TRBJ2-7; D is perhaps TRBD2 (5 bases). This CDR3 has 14 residues. V was clipped by 0 bases and J by 2 bases, with 8 bases between them. From germline, CDR1 is LGHNA and CDR2 YNFKEQ. The CDR3 spells CASSQEGVTYEQYF. The DNA of the CDR3 is TGTGCCAGCAGCCAAGAGGGAGTTACCTACGAGCAGTACTTC.

The rearrangement links TRBV21-1 to TRBJ2-1; TRBD2 is the table's D call, not checked against the DNA. TRBV21-1 is a pseudogene. This CDR3 has 16 residues. CDR3 sequence reads: CASTPPGSGSLNEQFF. The CDR3 DNA sequence: TGTGCCAGCACCCCTCCAGGTAGCGGGAGCTTAAATGAGCAGTTCTTC.

The chain is built from TRBV19 and TRBJ1-2; 7 nucleotides agree with TRBD1. This CDR3 contains 19 residues. V was clipped by 6 bases and J by 4 bases; unmatched bases: 23. Germline V gene sequence: CDR1 LNHDA, CDR2 SQIVND (reference sequence). CDR3 DNA sequence: TGTGCCAGTAGACCCGACTCGACAGGGCCGCTACGCATCGGCTATGGCTACACCTTC. Translation: CASRPDSTGPLRIGYGYTF.

This clone was seen just once. The chain is built from TRBV11-2 and TRBJ1-1; D call uncertain. Germline V gene sequence: CDR1 SGHAT, CDR2 FQNNGV. V lost 1 base, J lost 2 bases, and 5 bases lay in between. The CDR3 consists of 13 residues. CDR3 coding DNA: TGTGCCAGCAGCTTAGGGGGAAACACTGAAGCTTTCTTT. It translates to CASSLGGNTEAFF.

This chain uses TRBV5-1 with TRBJ2-5, with TRBD2 matching 9 bases. CDR1 is SGHRS and CDR2 is YFSETQ in the germline V gene. The V gene end was trimmed by 4 bases and the J gene end by 1 base; junction bases not matched to a gene: 2. CDR3 length equals 14 residues. The CDR3 DNA is TGCGCCAGCAGCCCGACTAGCGGCCAAGAGACCCAGTACTTC. It codes for CASSPTSGQETQYF.

This chain connects TRBV18 to TRBJ1-1; the match to TRBD1 covers 8 bases. The ends lost 6 bases at V and 5 bases at J; junction bases unmatched: 5. The CDR3 is 13 residues long. Germline values: CDR1 KGHSH, CDR2 LQKENI. CDR3 region: CASSAGGYTEAFF. CDR3 in DNA: TGTGCCAGCTCGGCAGGGGGCTATACTGAAGCTTTCTTT.

The chain uses TRBV6-5 and TRBJ2-7; D is unclear. This CDR3 has 12 residues. CDR1 is MNHEY, CDR2 SVGAGI, per germline. V gave up 8 bases and J gave up 1 base, with 9 bases separating them. DNA for the CDR3: TGTGCCAGCGGTCGCACGTCCTACGAGCAGTACTTC. It specifies CASGRTSYEQYF.

The J gene is TRBJ2-1, the V gene TRBV5-1; D is unclear. The CDR3 extends over 11 amino acids. V lost 4 bases to trimming and J lost 7 bases, with 6 bases between them. Germline-derived CDR1 and CDR2 are SGHRS and YFSETQ. As DNA, the CDR3 is TGCGCCAGCAGCCTCGGAAATGAGCAGTTCTTC. Amino acids: CASSLGNEQFF.

This sequence joins TRBV2 and TRBJ2-2, with D possibly TRBD2 on 5 matching bases. The length of the CDR3 is 14 residues. The germline CDR1 and CDR2 sequences are SNHLY and FYNNEI. Trimming shortened V by 2 bases and J by 4 bases, and 8 bases separated the two germline ends. As DNA, the CDR3 is TGTGCCAGCAGTGAATACGGGGTCACCGGGGAGCTGTTTTTT. Protein product: CASSEYGVTGELFF.

V is TRBV6-5 and J is TRBJ2-7, with 8 positions matching TRBD1. CDR1 is MNHEY, CDR2 SVGAGI, per germline. The CDR3 extends over 14 amino acids. V dropped 3 bases and J dropped 6; count of bases not matched to a gene: 7. CDR3 loop: CASSYQGAIREQYF. CDR3 in DNA: TGTGCCAGCAGTTATCAGGGGGCGATACGCGAGCAGTACTTC.

The V call is TRBV7-7, the J call TRBJ2-1; 7 bases align to TRBD2. V was pared by 5 bases and J by 0 bases, with 7 bases of the junction left unmatched. The CDR3 has 16 amino acids. CDR1 SSHAT and CDR2 FNYEAQ come from the germline V gene (reference sequence). The CDR3 is CASSPQAGSSYNEQFF. CDR3 DNA: TGTGCCAGCAGCCCACAAGCGGGGAGCTCCTACAATGAGCAGTTCTTC.

The rearrangement links TRBV7-9 to TRBJ2-1, with 7 bases matching TRBD2. The CDR3 consists of 13 residues. Looked up from germline, CDR1 is SEHNR and CDR2 is FQNEAQ (reference sequence). V shed 2 bases and J 9 bases; nucleotides not matched to a gene: 4. The CDR3 region is CASSLFAGAEQFF. The DNA of the CDR3 is TGTGCCAGCAGCTTATTTGCGGGAGCTGAGCAGTTCTTC.

The V gene is TRBV7-9, the J gene TRBJ2-3; D ambiguous. The CDR3 runs 14 residues. V lost 1 base to trimming and J lost 1 base, with 6 bases between them. Germline V gene lookup returns CDR1 SEHNR and CDR2 FQNEAQ (reference sequence). The CDR3 nucleotides are TGTGCCAGCAGCTTAGGGGCGGGCACAGATACGCAGTATTTT. The encoded protein is CASSLGAGTDTQYF.

The rearrangement joins TRBV27 to TRBJ2-7, with D perhaps TRBD2 (6 bases). CDR1 MNHEY and CDR2 SMNVEV come from the germline V gene (reference sequence). The length of the CDR3 is 13 residues. V was trimmed by 3 bases and J by 0 bases, leaving 6 bases between them. The CDR3 region has the DNA TGTGCCAGCAGTTTGCGGGACTCCTACGAGCAGTACTTC. Its protein product is CASSLRDSYEQYF.

The gene calls are TRBV5-1 and TRBJ1-1; no clear D. Germline CDR1 and CDR2: SGHRS and YFSETQ. Trimming pared 1 base from V and 8 bases from J, leaving 9 bases between. The CDR3 has 12 amino acids. Here the CDR3 DNA reads TGCGCCAGCAGCTTGTCAACTGAGGAAGCTTTCTTT. Translated, it gives CASSLSTEEAFF.

V usage is TRBV2 and J usage is TRBJ2-5; 11 bases align to TRBD1. The CDR3 has 17 residues. The ends lost 0 bases at V and 3 bases at J; junction bases unmatched: 6. The germline CDR1 and CDR2 sequences are SNHLY and FYNNEI. The CDR3 DNA reads as TGTGCCAGCAGTGAAGCTCACCGGGACAGGGGGGAAGAGACCCAGTACTTC. It codes for CASSEAHRDRGEETQYF.

The chain carries TRBV5-6 and TRBJ2-3; maybe TRBD2 (5 bases). The CDR3 runs to 16 residues. CDR1 is SGHDT, CDR2 YYEEEE, per germline. V was cut by 1 base and J by 0 bases, with 12 bases left in between. The CDR3 bases are TGTGCCAGCAGCTTGTTGACGGGAAGTAGCACAGATACGCAGTATTTT. This sequence encodes CASSLLTGSSTDTQYF. Complete variable domain (other parts from reference TRBV5-6 and TRBJ2-3): DAGVTQSPTHLIKTRGQQVTLRCSPKSGHDTVSWYQQALGQGPQFIFQYYEEEERQRGNFPDRFSGHQFPNYSSELNVNALLLGDSALYLCASSLLTGSSTDTQYFGPGTRLTVL.

The V call is TRBV7-9, the J call TRBJ2-1, with 10 bases aligning to TRBD2. Per the germline V gene, CDR1 is SEHNR and CDR2 is FQNEAQ (reference sequence). This CDR3 region has 17 residues. The junction had 13 bases not matched to a gene; V was cut back by 4 bases and J by 7 bases. The CDR3 region has the DNA TGTGCCAGCAGCTCAATACCAGCGGGGGGGCTATATAATGAGCAGTTCTTC. It is translated as CASSSIPAGGLYNEQFF.

The chain has TRBV15 and TRBJ1-2, with D possibly being TRBD1 (5 bases). Germline V gene sequence: CDR1 LNHNV, CDR2 YYDKDF (reference sequence). Trimming pared 4 bases from V and 8 bases from J, leaving 23 bases between. The CDR3 extends over 16 amino acids. The DNA for the CDR3 is TGTGCCACCAGCACTAGGGGACGACCTGACGGAACGGGCTACACCTTC. This translates into CATSTRGRPDGTGYTF.

The chain joins TRBV7-4 to TRBJ2-7; 11 bases are shared with TRBD2. Germline V gives CDR1 SGHVT, CDR2 SQSDAQ. CDR3 length equals 15 residues. The V gene end was trimmed by 5 bases and the J gene end by 1 base; junction bases not matched to a gene: 4. The CDR3, as DNA: TGTGCCAGCAGCCTCGGGACTAGCGGTTCCTACGAGCAGTACTTC. As protein: CASSLGTSGSYEQYF. The whole variable domain, remainder taken from reference TRBV7-4 and TRBJ2-7, is GAGVSQSPRYKVAKRGRDVALRCDSISGHVTLYWYRQTLGQGSEVLTYSQSDAQRDKSGRPSGRFSAERPERSVSTLKIQRTEQGDSAVYLCASSLGTSGSYEQYFGPGTRLTVT.

The chain links TRBV7-6 to TRBJ2-7; D is possibly TRBD1 (5 bases). The length of the CDR3 is 14 residues. Per germline, CDR1 SGHVS and CDR2 FNYEAQ. Trimming removed 1 base from V and 4 bases from J, with 11 bases in between. The CDR3 loop is CASSLGAGNYEQYF. CDR3 DNA sequence: TGTGCCAGCAGCTTAGGGGCAGGGAATTACGAGCAGTACTTC.

The chain joins TRBV11-2 to TRBJ2-1, with 7 bases aligning to TRBD2. The CDR3 extends over 16 amino acids. V lost 5 bases to trimming and J lost 4 bases; unmatched junction nucleotides: 11. Germline CDR1 and CDR2: SGHAT and FQNNGV. The CDR3, as DNA: TGTGCCAGCAGCCTCCTTAGCGGGCCCCCTTACAATGAGCAGTTCTTC. Translation gives CASSLLSGPPYNEQFF. Together with reference TRBV11-2 and TRBJ2-1, the CDR3 gives the full variable domain: EAGVAQSPRYKIIEKRQSVAFWCNPISGHATLYWYQQILGQGPKLLIQFQNNGVVDDSQLPKDRFSAERLKGVDSTLKIQPAKLEDSAVYLCASSLLSGPPYNEQFFGPGTRLTVL.

This clone was observed a handful of times. The V gene is TRBV19, the J gene TRBJ2-2, with 8 bases aligning to TRBD1. The V segment lost 4 bases and the J segment 3 bases; nucleotides outside the gene matches: 7. The germline V gene has CDR1 LNHDA and CDR2 SQIVND (reference sequence). The CDR3 extends over 16 amino acids. CDR3 sequence reads: CASSNPRTGHTGELFF. The DNA of the CDR3 is TGTGCCAGTAGTAACCCCCGGACAGGGCACACCGGGGAGCTGTTTTTT.

This chain joins TRBV5-1 and TRBJ1-1; 8 bases agree with TRBD1. J lost 0 bases, V lost 0 bases, and 4 bases had no gene match. CDR3 length equals 16 residues. Germline CDR1 is SGHRS and CDR2 is YFSETQ. Written as DNA, the CDR3 is TGCGCCAGCAGCTTGGAATCGGGACAGGTGAACACTGAAGCTTTCTTT. Translating gives CASSLESGQVNTEAFF.

This chain's CDR3 is CASSPGTGSYNEQFF. The CDR3 DNA sequence: TGTGCCAGCAGCCCCGGGACAGGGTCCTACAATGAGCAGTTCTTC. V usage is TRBV9 and J usage is TRBJ2-1; 9 bases align to TRBD1. This CDR3 is 15 amino acids long. The V and J ends lost 4 bases and 1 base, in that order; junction bases with no gene match: 3. Germline CDR1 is SGDLS and CDR2 is YYNGEE.

The chain has TRBV6-5 and TRBJ2-7; D unclear. CDR3 size: 12 residues. The germline CDR1 and CDR2 sequences are MNHEY and SVGAGI. V gave up 1 base and J gave up 7 bases, with 8 bases separating them. The CDR3 region is CASSYLSGEQYF. CDR3 DNA sequence: TGTGCCAGCAGTTACTTGTCGGGTGAGCAGTACTTC.

The rearrangement joins TRBV7-8 to TRBJ1-5; D gene unclear. V lost 7 bases, J lost 6 bases, and 16 bases lay in between. This CDR3 contains 14 residues. The germline V gene has CDR1 SGHVS and CDR2 FQNEAQ. In nucleotides, the CDR3 is TGTGCCAGCACTCTGACCGAGGAAGGTCAGCCCCAGCATTTT. Translation gives CASTLTEEGQPQHF. The full variable domain, with the rest looked up from reference TRBV7-8 and TRBJ1-5, is GAGVSQSPRYKVAKRGQDVALRCDPISGHVSLFWYQQALGQGPEFLTYFQNEAQLDKSGLPSDRFFAERPEGSVSTLKIQRTQQEDSAVYLCASTLTEEGQPQHFGDGTRLSIL.

The chain combines TRBV9 with TRBJ2-7, with D hard to call. Per the germline V gene, CDR1 is SGDLS and CDR2 is YYNGEE. The V gene lost 4 bases and the J gene lost 3 bases, with 17 bases spanning the gap. The length of the CDR3 is 15 residues. The CDR3 protein is CASSPRGRAGYEQYF. In DNA form, the CDR3 reads TGTGCCAGCAGCCCCCGCGGCCGGGCAGGCTACGAGCAGTACTTC.

This sequence joins TRBV5-5 and TRBJ1-4; D uncertain. The CDR3 loop spans 15 amino acids. Germline V gene data show CDR1 as SGHKS and CDR2 as YYEKEE (reference sequence). Trimming took 4 bases from V and 9 from J, leaving 19 bases between them. This CDR3 is CASSPEPGPRQKLFF. The DNA of the CDR3 is TGTGCCAGCAGCCCCGAACCAGGCCCAAGACAAAAACTGTTTTTT.

The chain joins TRBV14 to TRBJ2-5; D remains ambiguous. Germline V gene data show CDR1 as SGHDN and CDR2 as FVKESK. V gave up 4 bases and J gave up 7 bases, with 10 bases separating them. CDR3 size: 12 residues. The CDR3 coding sequence is TGTGCCAGCAGCCCGAAGGGATGGACCCAGTACTTC. It codes for CASSPKGWTQYF.

The chain carries TRBV5-6 and TRBJ2-1; TRBD2 matches 8 bases. V shed 0 bases, J shed 4 bases, and the junction held 6 bases outside the gene matches. CDR3 size: 16 residues. From germline, CDR1 is SGHDT and CDR2 YYEEEE. CDR3 sequence: CASSLVATSEYNEQFF. The CDR3 nucleotides are TGTGCCAGCAGCTTGGTAGCGACTAGCGAGTACAATGAGCAGTTCTTC.